This TCR beta chain emerged from a study of blood T cell repertoires in COVID-19. Study details: Acute and convalescent COVID-19 samples came from the United States, Italy and Spain.

While infection was still active, Seattle patients were enrolled and then followed longitudinally. The CDR3 has 18 residues. V shed 1 base and J 3 bases; nucleotides not matched to a gene: 9. Germline-derived CDR1 and CDR2 are SGHNT and YENEEA. Authors' data handling: Estimates of nucleated cell counts were drawn from the amplification of reference gene primers. Assay: immunoSEQ multiplex PCR; the TCRdb copy retains only in-frame clones and omits some. The DNA was the basis for D and trimming; V, J and clone size are from that table. The table includes roughly 57,000 clones, about three quarters detected once.

The specimen sequenced was peripheral blood. V gene TRBV11-3 combines with J gene TRBJ2-4; TRBD2 agrees at 10 bases. The clonotype originates from a man aged 25 to 45 with COVID-19, enrolled during active disease. The CDR3 loop is CASSLASSGSSGKNIQYF. CDR3 DNA sequence: TGTGCCAGCAGCTTAGCGTCTAGCGGGAGTTCAGGCAAAAACATTCAGTACTTC.